These T cell receptor beta chains were read from a single sample in a study of blood T cell repertoires in COVID-19. Sequencing was performed with immunoSEQ multiplex PCR; in TCRdb, only in-frame clones are kept and a portion is missing. The sample contains about 140,000 clones, around 90% of which appear only once. The material sequenced was peripheral blood. The receptors stem from a woman in her forties or fifties with acute or convalescent COVID-19. Each CDR3 is given with its conserved first and last residue. A D gene is named only where the DNA matches it firmly. Clone size, where shown, is once, few, many, or a class for clones that have expanded.

. | 15 | TRBJ2-1 | TRBV5-1 | . | TGCGCCAGCAGCCCCGAGCGGAGACACTACAATGAGCAGTTCTTC | CASSPERRHYNEQFF
. | 13 | TRBJ2-7 | TRBV2 | TRBD2 | TGTGCCAGCAGGCCTTCGGGGGGCTACGAGCAGTACTTC | CASRPSGGYEQYF
. | 14 | TRBJ2-5 | TRBV6-1 | TRBD1 | TGTGCCAGCAGGGAAGGGGGCCCCCAAGAGACCCAGTACTTC | CASREGGPQETQYF
. | 12 | TRBJ1-5 | TRBV6-5 | TRBD1 | TGTGCCAGCAGCGGACAGGATCAGCCCCAGCATTTT | CASSGQDQPQHF
once | 14 | TRBJ1-2 | TRBV6-6 | . | TGTGCCAGCACCACCCAGGGTCGAAACTATGGCTACACCTTC | CASTTQGRNYGYTF
. | 17 | TRBJ1-1 | TRBV10-1 | . | TGCGCCAGCAGTGAGGCTTCGAGTGAGGGGGATAAAGTTGAAGCTTTCTTT | CASSEASSEGDKVEAFF
many | 13 | TRBJ1-6 | TRBV28 | . | TGTGCCAGCAGGGGTGCGGCGGGCTCACCCCTCCACTTT | CASRGAAGSPLHF
. | 16 | TRBJ1-5 | TRBV4-1 | . | TGCGCCAGCAGCCAAGATTTTGAGGAGGGAAATCAGCCCCAGCATTTT | CASSQDFEEGNQPQHF
. | 15 | TRBJ1-4 | TRBV7-8 | . | TGTGCCAGCAGCTTAGTGGGCGCTCCGGCGGAAAAACTGTTTTTT | CASSLVGAPAEKLFF
many | 15 | TRBJ1-4 | TRBV5-4 | . | TGTGCCAGCAGCTTGGACGGGAGAGGGAATGAAAAACTGTTTTTT | CASSLDGRGNEKLFF
. | 14 | TRBJ1-3 | TRBV18 | . | TGTGCCAGTTTCACCGGGGAATCTGGAAACACCATATATTTT | CASFTGESGNTIYF
. | 16 | TRBJ1-5 | TRBV5-6 | TRBD1 | TGTGCCAGCAGCTTCGGGACAGGGTGGCTCAATCAGCCCCAGCATTTT | CASSFGTGWLNQPQHF
. | 12 | TRBJ1-2 | TRBV10-1 | . | TGCGCCAGCAGCAACAGGAACTATGGCTACACCTTC | CASSNRNYGYTF
. | 18 | TRBJ2-2 | TRBV23-1 | . | TGCGCCAGCAGTCACACCCCCTGGGCTTCTATGAACACCGGGGAGCTGTTTTTT | CASSHTPWASMNTGELFF
. | 12 | TRBJ2-3 | TRBV7-9 | . | TGTGCCAGCAGCTCCTGGGAGGATACGCAGTATTTT | CASSSWEDTQYF
. | 14 | TRBJ1-2 | TRBV7-3 | . | TGTGCCAGCAGCTTAGTTGCTGGAGGAGAAGGCTACACCTTC | CASSLVAGGEGYTF
once | 14 | TRBJ1-2 | TRBV9 | . | TGTGCCAGCAGCGTGTTTGGGGGCAGCTATGGCTACACCTTC | CASSVFGGSYGYTF
once | 12 | TRBJ2-7 | TRBV10-3 | TRBD2 | TGTGCCATCAGTGACGGGGGGTGGGAGCAGTACTTC | CAISDGGWEQYF
. | 14 | TRBJ2-7 | TRBV6-5 | . | TGTGCCAGCAGCGCCGGGACAATCCCTCTCGAGCAGTACTTC | CASSAGTIPLEQYF
. | 14 | TRBJ2-2 | TRBV6-5 | TRBD1 | TGTGCCAGCAGTTCCCCACAGGGGGGCGGGGAGCTGTTTTTT | CASSSPQGGGELFF
. | 15 | TRBJ1-2 | TRBV4-1 | . | TGCGCCAGCAGCCAATCACTGGGAGTTAACTATGGCTACACCTTC | CASSQSLGVNYGYTF
. | 14 | TRBJ1-5 | TRBV3-1/TRBV3-2 | . | TGTGCCAGCAACCTTAGAGGTAGCAATCAGCCCCAGCATTTT | CASNLRGSNQPQHF
once | 14 | TRBJ2-3 | TRBV9 | TRBD2 | TGTGCCACCGGCAGCGGGAGAGGTTCAGATACGCAGTATTTT | CATGSGRGSDTQYF
once | 14 | TRBJ2-7 | TRBV28 | . | TGTGCCAGCAGTTCCGGGACATTACCCTACGAGCAGTACTTC | CASSSGTLPYEQYF
. | 15 | TRBJ2-1 | TRBV11-1 | . | TGTGCCAGCAGCTTTAGCGGCGGCTCCTACAATGAGCAGTTCTTC | CASSFSGGSYNEQFF
. | 13 | TRBJ1-5 | TRBV12-3/TRBV12-4 | . | TGTGCCAGCAGTTGGGGCAGGGATCAGCCCCAGCATTTT | CASSWGRDQPQHF
. | 13 | TRBJ1-4 | TRBV2 | . | TGTGCCAGCAGGGGGCCGGGGGATGAAAAACTGTTTTTT | CASRGPGDEKLFF
. | 14 | TRBJ1-6 | TRBV28 | . | TGTGCCAGCAGTTCGGGACTCCAGAATTCACCCCTCCACTTT | CASSSGLQNSPLHF
. | 14 | TRBJ1-2 | TRBV6-1 | . | TGTGCCAGCAGTGAAGCAGCAGGCTTCTATGGCTACACCTTC | CASSEAAGFYGYTF
. | 15 | TRBJ2-1 | TRBV11-3 | TRBD2 | TGTGCCAGCAGCTTAGGGGGACTAGCGAGCAATGAGCAGTTCTTC | CASSLGGLASNEQFF
. | 12 | TRBJ1-3 | TRBV3-1/TRBV3-2 | . | TGTGCCAGCAGCTTTTACAGGGAAACCATATATTTT | CASSFYRETIYF
. | 14 | TRBJ1-1 | TRBV5-1 | TRBD1 | TGCGCCAGCAGCGGGGACAGGCCCCACACTGAAGCTTTCTTT | CASSGDRPHTEAFF
. | 15 | TRBJ2-1 | TRBV7-6 | TRBD2 | TGTGCCAGCAGCTTACTAGCGGGGTCCTACAATGAGCAGTTCTTC | CASSLLAGSYNEQFF
. | 17 | TRBJ2-7 | TRBV9 | TRBD1 | TGTGCCAGCAGCGTTGACACAGCGTACGACAGGGGACACGAGCAGTACTTC | CASSVDTAYDRGHEQYF
. | 12 | TRBJ2-1 | TRBV18 | . | TGTGCCAGCTCACCGAGTCGGGATGAGCAGTTCTTC | CASSPSRDEQFF
. | 13 | TRBJ1-2 | TRBV5-1 | . | TGCGCCAGCAGGACACAGGCTTCGGATGGCTACACCTTC | CASRTQASDGYTF
. | 15 | TRBJ2-1 | TRBV7-9 | . | TGTGCCAGCAGCTTAGTTGTCGGGGGTGGCAATGAGCAGTTCTTC | CASSLVVGGGNEQFF
. | 14 | TRBJ1-3 | TRBV7-3 | TRBD1 | TGTGCCAGCAGCCAGGACAGGCGAGGAAACACCATATATTTT | CASSQDRRGNTIYF
. | 13 | TRBJ1-2 | TRBV7-3 | TRBD1 | TGTGCCAGCAGCGAACAGGGGGCAGGGGGCTACACCTTC | CASSEQGAGGYTF
few | 14 | TRBJ1-5 | TRBV28 | TRBD1 | TGTGCCAGCAGTTTAAAGCAGGGGGCTAAGCCCCAGCATTTT | CASSLKQGAKPQHF
. | 13 | TRBJ1-5 | TRBV2 | . | TGTGCCAGCAGTAGACAGGCAAATCAGCCCCAGCATTTT | CASSRQANQPQHF
once | 14 | TRBJ2-1 | TRBV7-9 | TRBD2 | TGTGCCAGCAGCCCTTGGGACTACCTCAATGAGCAGTTCTTC | CASSPWDYLNEQFF
. | 13 | TRBJ2-3 | TRBV27 | . | TGTGCCAGCAGTTTATGGGGAGCAGATACGCAGTATTTT | CASSLWGADTQYF
. | 16 | TRBJ2-3 | TRBV27 | TRBD2 | TGTGCCAGCAGTCCCGGGACTAGCGTCTATTCAGATACGCAGTATTTT | CASSPGTSVYSDTQYF
. | 14 | TRBJ2-7 | TRBV10-2 | TRBD1 | TGCGCCAGTTGTACCGGGACAGGAGCCTACGAGCAGTACTTC | CASCTGTGAYEQYF
. | 13 | TRBJ1-5 | TRBV6-6 | TRBD1 | TGTGCCAGCCGTGGACAGGGCGATCAGCCCCAGCATTTT | CASRGQGDQPQHF
. | 15 | TRBJ2-7 | TRBV6-5 | TRBD1 | TGTGCCAGCACAGGACAGGGGAGGTTCTCCTACGAGCAGTACTTC | CASTGQGRFSYEQYF
. | 14 | TRBJ2-7 | TRBV6-5 | TRBD1 | TGTGCCAGCAGTTCGGCAGGGGGTCGGGACGAGCAGTACTTC | CASSSAGGRDEQYF